These T cell receptor beta chains were read from a single sample in a study of shared clonotypes between healthy human individuals. The table came from immunoSEQ multiplex PCR; TCRdb's copy has only in-frame clones and leaves some out. The sample includes about 380,000 clones, around 96% of them seen just once. Sequences were obtained from memory CD8+ T cells sorted from blood. Receptors originate from a man aged 30-40 years in good health. The CDR3 runs from the conserved cysteine through the conserved F or W. The order of the fields is clone size, D gene, J gene, V gene, CDR3 DNA, CDR3 protein. D genes are given only for firm matches. A row's size may be missing; if present it is once, few, many or a size class.

abundance: NA; d_gene: NA; j_gene: TRBJ1-6; v_gene: TRBV18; CDR3nt: TGTGCCAGCTCACCATTTAGCCGGGCCTATAATTCACCCCTCCACTTT; CDR3aa: CASSPFSRAYNSPLHF
abundance: NA; d_gene: NA; j_gene: TRBJ2-7; v_gene: TRBV29-1; CDR3nt: TGCAGCGTCACCGGGACGGACTCCTACGAGCAGTACTTC; CDR3aa: CSVTGTDSYEQYF
abundance: NA; d_gene: TRBD2; j_gene: TRBJ2-2; v_gene: TRBV2; CDR3nt: TGTGCCAGCACCGGGACTAGCGGGAGCACCGGGGAGCTGTTTTTT; CDR3aa: CASTGTSGSTGELFF
abundance: NA; d_gene: NA; j_gene: TRBJ2-3; v_gene: TRBV6-1; CDR3nt: TGTGCCAGCAGTGAAGCTACTATGGGATCCGGGGATACGCAGTATTTT; CDR3aa: CASSEATMGSGDTQYF
abundance: NA; d_gene: NA; j_gene: TRBJ2-7; v_gene: TRBV5-1; CDR3nt: TGCGCCAGCAGAGACCTTTACGAGCAGTACTTC; CDR3aa: CASRDLYEQYF
abundance: NA; d_gene: NA; j_gene: TRBJ2-1; v_gene: TRBV6-5; CDR3nt: TGTGCCAGCAGTTATGAGGGGCTCTCCTACAATGAGCAGTTCTTC; CDR3aa: CASSYEGLSYNEQFF
abundance: NA; d_gene: NA; j_gene: TRBJ2-3; v_gene: TRBV27; CDR3nt: TGTGCCAGCAGGCGAACCCTAGATACGCAGTATTTT; CDR3aa: CASRRTLDTQYF
abundance: NA; d_gene: NA; j_gene: TRBJ2-1; v_gene: TRBV6-6; CDR3nt: TGTGCCAGCAGCGAAACAGGGAAGGGAGTTTACAATGAGCAGTTCTTC; CDR3aa: CASSETGKGVYNEQFF
abundance: few; d_gene: TRBD2; j_gene: TRBJ2-2; v_gene: TRBV19; CDR3nt: TGTGCCAGTAGTAGCGGGAGGGACACCGGGGAGCTGTTTTTT; CDR3aa: CASSSGRDTGELFF
abundance: NA; d_gene: TRBD1; j_gene: TRBJ2-7; v_gene: TRBV6-5; CDR3nt: TGTGCCAGCAGCCCGGGACAGGGAACCTACGAGCAGTACTTC; CDR3aa: CASSPGQGTYEQYF
abundance: NA; d_gene: NA; j_gene: TRBJ2-2; v_gene: TRBV14; CDR3nt: TGTGCCAGCAGCCAAGCGGGAGTGGTCACCGGGGAGCTGTTTTTT; CDR3aa: CASSQAGVVTGELFF
abundance: NA; d_gene: NA; j_gene: TRBJ2-7; v_gene: TRBV25-1; CDR3nt: TGTGCCAGCAGTCTCTGGAGGGGGATTGCCTACGAGCAGTACTTC; CDR3aa: CASSLWRGIAYEQYF
abundance: NA; d_gene: NA; j_gene: TRBJ2-1; v_gene: TRBV2; CDR3nt: TGTGCCAGCAGTAAGCAACGCTGGAGGGCGGGAGAGGGGGTCTACAATGAGCAGTTCTTC; CDR3aa: CASSKQRWRAGEGVYNEQFF
abundance: NA; d_gene: TRBD2; j_gene: TRBJ2-1; v_gene: TRBV7-3; CDR3nt: TGTGCCAGCAGCCGACTAGCGGGATCTTACAATGAGCAGTTCTTC; CDR3aa: CASSRLAGSYNEQFF
abundance: NA; d_gene: TRBD1; j_gene: TRBJ1-2; v_gene: TRBV13; CDR3nt: TGTGCCAGCAGCCGGACAGGGGGCGCGGGTGGCTACACCTTC; CDR3aa: CASSRTGGAGGYTF
abundance: NA; d_gene: TRBD1; j_gene: TRBJ1-1; v_gene: TRBV10-3; CDR3nt: TGTGCCATCAGTGACTACAGGGGGAACACTGAAGCTTTCTTT; CDR3aa: CAISDYRGNTEAFF
abundance: NA; d_gene: TRBD1; j_gene: TRBJ2-2; v_gene: TRBV5-1; CDR3nt: TGCGCCAGCAGCTTTCAGACAGGGATCTCCGGGGAGCTGTTTTTT; CDR3aa: CASSFQTGISGELFF
abundance: NA; d_gene: NA; j_gene: TRBJ1-2; v_gene: TRBV4-1; CDR3nt: TGCGCCAGCAGCCAAGATCCGCCAGGGACCTATGGCTACACCTTC; CDR3aa: CASSQDPPGTYGYTF
abundance: NA; d_gene: NA; j_gene: TRBJ2-1; v_gene: TRBV6-1; CDR3nt: TGTGCCAGCAGTGTTGTGGGGCTATACAATGAGCAGTTCTTC; CDR3aa: CASSVVGLYNEQFF
abundance: NA; d_gene: TRBD1; j_gene: TRBJ1-5; v_gene: TRBV19; CDR3nt: TGTGCCAGTACCAATTTACAGGGGTTTGGCAATCAGCCCCAGCATTTT; CDR3aa: CASTNLQGFGNQPQHF
abundance: NA; d_gene: NA; j_gene: TRBJ1-2; v_gene: TRBV2; CDR3nt: TGTGCCAGCAGTGACACTCCCCGACAGCGTCGATATGGCTACACCTTC; CDR3aa: CASSDTPRQRRYGYTF
abundance: once; d_gene: NA; j_gene: TRBJ2-5; v_gene: TRBV11-2; CDR3nt: TGTGCCAGCAGCCAGGGTGTCTACCAGTACTTC; CDR3aa: CASSQGVYQYF
abundance: NA; d_gene: NA; j_gene: TRBJ2-1; v_gene: TRBV6-6; CDR3nt: TGTGCCAGCAGTTACGGTGCAGGGTGGAGGAATGAGCAGTTCTTC; CDR3aa: CASSYGAGWRNEQFF
abundance: NA; d_gene: NA; j_gene: TRBJ1-3; v_gene: TRBV7-6; CDR3nt: TGTGCCAGCAGCTTAGACCCCTCTGGAAACACCATATATTTT; CDR3aa: CASSLDPSGNTIYF
abundance: NA; d_gene: NA; j_gene: TRBJ1-1; v_gene: TRBV7-3; CDR3nt: TGTGCCAGCAGCTTTACCGGGGGCGGTGAAGCTTTCTTT; CDR3aa: CASSFTGGGEAFF
abundance: NA; d_gene: TRBD2; j_gene: TRBJ2-1; v_gene: TRBV28; CDR3nt: TGTGCCAGCAGTTTACTAGCGGGCAGCTCCTACAATGAGCAGTTCTTC; CDR3aa: CASSLLAGSSYNEQFF
abundance: NA; d_gene: NA; j_gene: TRBJ2-2; v_gene: TRBV7-9; CDR3nt: TGTGCCAGCAGCCAGCCTACTAGCCGCCACACCGGGGAGCTGTTTTTT; CDR3aa: CASSQPTSRHTGELFF
abundance: once; d_gene: NA; j_gene: TRBJ2-5; v_gene: TRBV10-3; CDR3nt: TGTGCCATCAGTGCCTCCCCCACTCGAAACCAAGAGACCCAGTACTTC; CDR3aa: CAISASPTRNQETQYF
abundance: NA; d_gene: NA; j_gene: TRBJ2-7; v_gene: TRBV14; CDR3nt: TGTGCCAGCAGCCCCCCCGGGGCAGGGGCCTACGAGCAGTACTTC; CDR3aa: CASSPPGAGAYEQYF
abundance: NA; d_gene: NA; j_gene: TRBJ1-5; v_gene: TRBV4-1; CDR3nt: TGCGCCAGCAGCCAAGAGCCCTCGGCCTACAGGGCTGGGAATCAGCCCCAGCATTTT; CDR3aa: CASSQEPSAYRAGNQPQHF
abundance: NA; d_gene: NA; j_gene: TRBJ2-7; v_gene: TRBV5-4; CDR3nt: TGTGCCAGCAGCTACGTAGGGGCGCACGAGCAGTACTTC; CDR3aa: CASSYVGAHEQYF
abundance: NA; d_gene: NA; j_gene: TRBJ2-7; v_gene: TRBV5-6; CDR3nt: TGTGCCAGCAGCTTGAGGAGTGGCTACGAGCAGTACTTC; CDR3aa: CASSLRSGYEQYF
abundance: NA; d_gene: NA; j_gene: TRBJ2-4; v_gene: TRBV6-6; CDR3nt: TGTGCCAGCAGTACTCCCTCGATGACCAAAAACATTCAGTACTTC; CDR3aa: CASSTPSMTKNIQYF
abundance: NA; d_gene: NA; j_gene: TRBJ2-1; v_gene: TRBV7-2; CDR3nt: TGTGCCAGCAGCTTTAGCGGTTACAATGAGCAGTTCTTC; CDR3aa: CASSFSGYNEQFF
abundance: NA; d_gene: NA; j_gene: TRBJ2-4; v_gene: TRBV29-1; CDR3nt: TGCAGCGTTGGGTACCAAAACATTCAGTACTTC; CDR3aa: CSVGYQNIQYF
abundance: once; d_gene: NA; j_gene: TRBJ1-2; v_gene: TRBV14; CDR3nt: TGTGCCAGCAGCCAACAGGGGTACTATGGCTACACCTTC; CDR3aa: CASSQQGYYGYTF
abundance: NA; d_gene: TRBD1; j_gene: TRBJ1-1; v_gene: TRBV2; CDR3nt: TGTGCCAGCAGCACAGGGGGCGGCACTGAAGCTTTCTTT; CDR3aa: CASSTGGGTEAFF
abundance: NA; d_gene: NA; j_gene: TRBJ2-7; v_gene: TRBV5-1; CDR3nt: TGCGCCAGCAGCTGGGACGGGACTTCCTCCTACGAGCAGTACTTC; CDR3aa: CASSWDGTSSYEQYF
abundance: NA; d_gene: NA; j_gene: TRBJ2-3; v_gene: TRBV19; CDR3nt: TGTGCCAGTAGTCTTGCGGGCACAGATACGCAGTATTTT; CDR3aa: CASSLAGTDTQYF
abundance: NA; d_gene: TRBD2; j_gene: TRBJ2-3; v_gene: TRBV18; CDR3nt: TGTGCCAGCTCACCACCGGGGTCGAGCGGGAGTGGAACAGATACGCAGTATTTT; CDR3aa: CASSPPGSSGSGTDTQYF
abundance: NA; d_gene: NA; j_gene: TRBJ2-5; v_gene: TRBV30; CDR3nt: TGTGCCTGGATCCCCACGGGCAGGGTGGGGGAGACCCAGTACTTC; CDR3aa: CAWIPTGRVGETQYF
abundance: NA; d_gene: NA; j_gene: TRBJ2-7; v_gene: TRBV7-8; CDR3nt: TGTGCCAGCAGCCCCGGGGGCGGGACAGCGTACTTC; CDR3aa: CASSPGGGTAYF
abundance: NA; d_gene: NA; j_gene: TRBJ1-2; v_gene: TRBV6-1; CDR3nt: TGTGCCAGCAGTTGGGGATTTAACTATGGCTACACCTTC; CDR3aa: CASSWGFNYGYTF
abundance: NA; d_gene: NA; j_gene: TRBJ2-3; v_gene: TRBV10-2; CDR3nt: TGCGCCAGCAGTATTCGACCTTTAGCGCGCACAGATACGCAGTATTTT; CDR3aa: CASSIRPLARTDTQYF
abundance: NA; d_gene: NA; j_gene: TRBJ2-6; v_gene: TRBV5-6; CDR3nt: TGTGCCAGCTCCTCGGGGCTGGCTGGGGCCAACGTCCTGACTTTC; CDR3aa: CASSSGLAGANVLTF
abundance: NA; d_gene: NA; j_gene: TRBJ2-7; v_gene: TRBV4-2; CDR3nt: TGTGCCAGCAGCCAAGGGGGAATGGTCTACGAGCAGTACTTC; CDR3aa: CASSQGGMVYEQYF